Listed below are T cell receptor beta chains from one sample, sequenced in a study of beta chain features in type 1 diabetes. This table comes from immunoSEQ multiplex PCR, and its TCRdb copy is limited to in-frame clones, with some not included. The data contain 680,000 or so clones, 15% of them singletons. The sequencing input was naive CD4+ T cells from blood. These TCRs come from a man between 18 and 29 years old in good health. Each CDR3 is given with its conserved first and last residue. Fields, in order: clone size, V gene, J gene, D gene, CDR3 protein, CDR3 DNA. A D gene is named only where the DNA matches it firmly. Size tells how often a clone was seen (once, few, many) or the class of an expanded clone, and some rows leave it out.

abundance: -
v_gene: TRBV10-3
j_gene: TRBJ2-7
d_gene: -
CDR3aa: CAIRTAGYEQYF
CDR3nt: TGTGCCATAAGGACAGCGGGTTACGAGCAGTACTTC

abundance: few
v_gene: TRBV6-5
j_gene: TRBJ2-7
d_gene: -
CDR3aa: CASSYTFGGGPYEQYF
CDR3nt: TGTGCCAGCAGTTACACGTTCGGTGGCGGCCCCTACGAGCAGTACTTC

abundance: few
v_gene: TRBV11-1
j_gene: TRBJ2-5
d_gene: -
CDR3aa: CASRLSQGGETQYF
CDR3nt: TGTGCCAGCAGATTATCGCAGGGTGGAGAGACCCAGTACTTC

abundance: few
v_gene: TRBV28
j_gene: TRBJ2-1
d_gene: -
CDR3aa: CASRAGLPSYNEQFF
CDR3nt: TGTGCCAGCCGGGCAGGGCTCCCCTCCTACAATGAGCAGTTCTTC

abundance: few
v_gene: TRBV4-1
j_gene: TRBJ2-5
d_gene: -
CDR3aa: CASSQVVGETQYF
CDR3nt: TGCGCCAGCAGCCAAGTCGTGGGGGAGACCCAGTACTTC

abundance: few
v_gene: TRBV28
j_gene: TRBJ2-3
d_gene: TRBD1
CDR3aa: CASSTRDRGTDTQYF
CDR3nt: TGTGCCAGCAGTACCCGGGACAGGGGCACAGATACGCAGTATTTT

abundance: few
v_gene: TRBV19
j_gene: TRBJ1-2
d_gene: -
CDR3aa: CASSKGSSQGRDGYTF
CDR3nt: TGTGCCAGTAGTAAAGGTTCATCACAGGGAAGAGATGGCTACACCTTC

abundance: -
v_gene: TRBV14
j_gene: TRBJ1-1
d_gene: -
CDR3aa: CASSQDLRGNTEAFF
CDR3nt: TGTGCCAGCAGCCAAGATTTACGAGGGAACACTGAAGCTTTCTTT

abundance: few
v_gene: TRBV7-2
j_gene: TRBJ2-3
d_gene: -
CDR3aa: CASSFSDTQYF
CDR3nt: TGTGCCAGCAGCTTCTCCGATACGCAGTATTTT

abundance: once
v_gene: TRBV7-2
j_gene: TRBJ2-3
d_gene: -
CDR3aa: CASSLQGKNTQYF
CDR3nt: TGTGCCAGCAGCTTACAGGGGAAAAATACGCAGTATTTT

abundance: -
v_gene: TRBV5-1
j_gene: TRBJ2-1
d_gene: TRBD2
CDR3aa: CASRPLTSMVEQFF
CDR3nt: TGCGCCAGCCGACCCCTGACTAGCATGGTTGAGCAGTTCTTC

abundance: few
v_gene: TRBV11-1
j_gene: TRBJ2-7
d_gene: TRBD2
CDR3aa: CASAFRLAGVHEQYF
CDR3nt: TGTGCCAGCGCGTTTCGACTAGCGGGAGTCCACGAGCAGTACTTC

abundance: few
v_gene: TRBV25-1
j_gene: TRBJ2-7
d_gene: TRBD2
CDR3aa: CASSGLGLAGSYEQYF
CDR3nt: TGTGCCAGCAGTGGGTTGGGGCTAGCGGGCTCCTACGAGCAGTACTTC

abundance: few
v_gene: TRBV29-1
j_gene: TRBJ2-7
d_gene: -
CDR3aa: CSSQGGPPIYEQYF
CDR3nt: TGCAGCTCCCAGGGGGGGCCCCCCATCTACGAGCAGTACTTC

abundance: -
v_gene: TRBV7-9
j_gene: TRBJ2-7
d_gene: TRBD1
CDR3aa: CASSLQGQGTYEQYF
CDR3nt: TGTGCCAGCAGCCTGCAAGGACAGGGCACCTACGAGCAGTACTTC

abundance: -
v_gene: TRBV25-1
j_gene: TRBJ1-5
d_gene: -
CDR3aa: CASSDPGWYSNQPQHF
CDR3nt: TGTGCCAGCAGTGACCCCGGATGGTATAGCAATCAGCCCCAGCATTTT

abundance: few
v_gene: TRBV6-6
j_gene: TRBJ1-1
d_gene: -
CDR3aa: CASSPAMTANTEAFF
CDR3nt: TGTGCCAGCAGCCCAGCGATGACAGCGAACACTGAAGCTTTCTTT

abundance: -
v_gene: TRBV6-5
j_gene: TRBJ1-3
d_gene: -
CDR3aa: CASRAAGNTIYF
CDR3nt: TGTGCCAGCCGGGCAGCTGGAAACACCATATATTTT

abundance: few
v_gene: TRBV9
j_gene: TRBJ1-3
d_gene: TRBD1
CDR3aa: CASSDGDRDGNTIYF
CDR3nt: TGTGCCAGCAGCGACGGAGACAGGGATGGAAACACCATATATTTT

abundance: few
v_gene: TRBV6-1
j_gene: TRBJ2-5
d_gene: TRBD1
CDR3aa: CASSPNSGTGSRQYF
CDR3nt: TGTGCCAGCAGTCCCAACTCCGGGACAGGGAGTAGGCAGTACTTC

abundance: few
v_gene: TRBV28
j_gene: TRBJ1-1
d_gene: -
CDR3aa: CASSPLNTEAFF
CDR3nt: TGTGCCAGCAGCCCGTTGAACACTGAAGCTTTCTTT

abundance: -
v_gene: TRBV5-4
j_gene: TRBJ2-3
d_gene: TRBD1
CDR3aa: CASGQGADTQYF
CDR3nt: TGTGCCAGCGGACAGGGTGCAGATACGCAGTATTTT

abundance: -
v_gene: TRBV11-3
j_gene: TRBJ2-7
d_gene: -
CDR3aa: CASSLGGASRHEQYF
CDR3nt: TGTGCCAGCAGCTTAGGTGGGGCCTCCAGACACGAGCAGTACTTC

abundance: few
v_gene: TRBV9
j_gene: TRBJ1-2
d_gene: -
CDR3aa: CASSTTVDYGYTF
CDR3nt: TGTGCCAGCAGCACTACAGTGGACTATGGCTACACCTTC

abundance: -
v_gene: TRBV2
j_gene: TRBJ2-7
d_gene: -
CDR3aa: CASSRMSYEQYF
CDR3nt: TGTGCCAGCAGTAGGATGTCCTACGAGCAGTACTTC

abundance: few
v_gene: TRBV29-1
j_gene: TRBJ2-1
d_gene: TRBD1
CDR3aa: CSVGQGAPNEQFF
CDR3nt: TGCAGCGTTGGGCAGGGGGCACCCAATGAGCAGTTCTTC

abundance: few
v_gene: TRBV7-3
j_gene: TRBJ2-3
d_gene: -
CDR3aa: CASSGSRGSTDTQYF
CDR3nt: TGTGCCAGCAGCGGATCCAGGGGAAGCACAGATACGCAGTATTTT

abundance: -
v_gene: TRBV7-3
j_gene: TRBJ2-1
d_gene: -
CDR3aa: CASSLGRDNEQFF
CDR3nt: TGTGCCAGCAGCTTGGGCAGGGACAATGAGCAGTTCTTC

abundance: -
v_gene: TRBV20-1
j_gene: TRBJ2-1
d_gene: -
CDR3aa: CSARDRNEQFF
CDR3nt: TGCAGTGCTAGAGATAGAAATGAGCAGTTCTTC

abundance: few
v_gene: TRBV18
j_gene: TRBJ2-3
d_gene: TRBD2
CDR3aa: CASSPGTSGSYEYF
CDR3nt: TGTGCCAGCTCACCAGGGACTAGCGGGAGTTACGAGTATTTT

abundance: -
v_gene: TRBV7-9
j_gene: TRBJ1-2
d_gene: -
CDR3aa: CASSLVSYLAWGYGYTF
CDR3nt: TGTGCCAGCAGCTTAGTCTCGTATTTGGCCTGGGGTTATGGCTACACCTTC

abundance: few
v_gene: TRBV7-2
j_gene: TRBJ2-1
d_gene: TRBD2
CDR3aa: CASSRSGSYNEQFF
CDR3nt: TGTGCCAGCAGCCGTAGCGGGAGTTACAATGAGCAGTTCTTC

abundance: -
v_gene: TRBV5-4
j_gene: TRBJ2-7
d_gene: -
CDR3aa: CASSYERGYEQYF
CDR3nt: TGTGCCAGCAGCTACGAGAGGGGCTACGAGCAGTACTTC